A selection of T cell receptor beta chains follows, all from one sample in a study of blood T cell repertoires in COVID-19. Repertoires were generated with immunoSEQ multiplex PCR, while TCRdb's copy carries only in-frame clones and drops some. The profile covers about 350,000 clones, with more than 70% appearing a single time and less than 6% taken by the ten largest. Sequenced: PBMCs or T cells enriched from blood (not recorded which). These receptors came from a woman in her 30s who had recovered from COVID-19. Each CDR3 is given with its conserved first and last residue. D genes are given only for firm matches. The size entry is marked missing in some rows and otherwise reads once, few, many or a size class.

TGCGCCAGCAGCCTGGAGGGGGACAGGGGCTCTGGGGCCAACGTCCTGACTTTC	CASSLEGDRGSGANVLTF	NA	TRBD1	TRBV5-1	TRBJ2-6
TGCGCCAGCAGCCAAGGGTCCCAACCAGGGATCCTCTACGAGCAGTACTTC	CASSQGSQPGILYEQYF	NA	NA	TRBV4-3	TRBJ2-7
TGTGCCAGCAGCGTAGGAACGCGGGTCAATGAGCAGTTCTTC	CASSVGTRVNEQFF	once	NA	TRBV9	TRBJ2-1
TGTGCCAGCAGCTTCCTCCCAGCGGGGGGAAGGGGAGATACGCAGTATTTT	CASSFLPAGGRGDTQYF	NA	TRBD2	TRBV7-2	TRBJ2-3
TGTGCCAGCAGTTACTACTCCGGGACAGGGGGCTATGGCTACACCTTC	CASSYYSGTGGYGYTF	NA	TRBD1	TRBV6-5	TRBJ1-2
TGTGCCTCCCGGACCCCGGGTTCTGGAGGTGAGCAGTTCTTC	CASRTPGSGGEQFF	NA	NA	TRBV27	TRBJ2-1
TGTGCCAGCAGAATGGACAACCAAGAGACCCAGTACTTC	CASRMDNQETQYF	NA	NA	TRBV28	TRBJ2-5
TGTGCCAGCAGCCCTGGGACTTTTAATTCACCCCTCCACTTT	CASSPGTFNSPLHF	once	NA	TRBV5-4	TRBJ1-6
TGTGCCAGCAGCTTGGACAGCCTCTCCTATAATTCACCCCTCCACTTT	CASSLDSLSYNSPLHF	NA	NA	TRBV5-4	TRBJ1-6
TGTGCCAGCAGCCCGACAACCTTCACAGATACGCAGTATTTT	CASSPTTFTDTQYF	once	NA	TRBV2	TRBJ2-3
TGTGCCAGCAGCCCATTAGCGGGGGGGCTGGCCACCGGGGAGCTGTTTTTT	CASSPLAGGLATGELFF	NA	TRBD2	TRBV9	TRBJ2-2
TGTGCCAGCAAGCAGGGGGCGCCGTCGGATGGCTACACCTTC	CASKQGAPSDGYTF	NA	TRBD1	TRBV6-5	TRBJ1-2
TGTGCCAGCAGCGCTTACAGGGGGACTACCGGGGAGCTGTTTTTT	CASSAYRGTTGELFF	NA	TRBD1	TRBV7-6	TRBJ2-2
TGTGCCAGCAGCTTCAGCCGGACAGCTGAGTTCTTC	CASSFSRTAEFF	NA	NA	TRBV5-6	TRBJ2-1
TGTGCCAGCAGCCGAACCGGACAGGGGAGAGCTAACTATGGCTACACCTTC	CASSRTGQGRANYGYTF	NA	TRBD1	TRBV7-9	TRBJ1-2
TGTGCCAGCAGCCAAGGAGGGATTAACGAGCAGTACTTC	CASSQGGINEQYF	few	NA	TRBV4-2	TRBJ2-7
TGCGCCAGCAGCCAAGATCTTGAGGGTGGAGGCTACACCTTC	CASSQDLEGGGYTF	NA	NA	TRBV4-1	TRBJ1-2
TGTGCCAGCAGGGGACAGGGCTATGGCTACACCTTC	CASRGQGYGYTF	NA	TRBD1	TRBV12-3/TRBV12-4	TRBJ1-2
TGTGCCAGCAGCTTCGGACAGGGAGGGGACTATGGCTACACCTTC	CASSFGQGGDYGYTF	NA	TRBD1	TRBV7-9	TRBJ1-2
TGTGCCAGCAGCCAAGCGGGGGGCGATTACAATGAGCAGTTCTTC	CASSQAGGDYNEQFF	once	TRBD2	TRBV7-9	TRBJ2-1
TGCGCCAGCAGCTTTGGACAGGGGATTACCTACGAGCAGTACTTC	CASSFGQGITYEQYF	NA	TRBD1	TRBV5-1	TRBJ2-7
TGTGCCAGCAGTTCCCAGGGCCCTAACTATGGCTACACCTTC	CASSSQGPNYGYTF	NA	NA	TRBV28	TRBJ1-2
TGTGCCTGGAGCAGGGGGCTCGACGAGCAGTACTTC	CAWSRGLDEQYF	NA	TRBD1	TRBV30	TRBJ2-7
TGTGCCAGCAGCTTAGGGGCCAGGGGCCAAGAGACCCAGTACTTC	CASSLGARGQETQYF	NA	NA	TRBV11-1	TRBJ2-5
TGTGCCAGCAGCTTAGGCGGGGGCCCCAGTTCACCCCTCCACTTT	CASSLGGGPSSPLHF	NA	NA	TRBV7-9	TRBJ1-6
TGTGCCAGCAGCTTAGGTTCGACAGGGGGCGCGGGTCAGCCCCAGCATTTT	CASSLGSTGGAGQPQHF	NA	TRBD1	TRBV7-8	TRBJ1-5
TGTGCCAGCAGCTCCTCGAAGGAGGGGAAGGGAAACTACGAGCAGTACTTC	CASSSSKEGKGNYEQYF	NA	NA	TRBV11-3	TRBJ2-7
TGTGCCAGCAGTCCCTCGGGGTATAGCAATCAGCCCCAGCATTTT	CASSPSGYSNQPQHF	NA	NA	TRBV28	TRBJ1-5
TGTGCCAGCAGCTTGGGCGGTTTTGAGGGTGACACTGAAGCTTTCTTT	CASSLGGFEGDTEAFF	NA	NA	TRBV5-5	TRBJ1-1
TGTGCCAGTAGTACTCCGGGTTCCAGGACAGTAATAAGTCGTGACTATGGCTACACCTTC	CASSTPGSRTVISRDYGYTF	few	NA	TRBV19	TRBJ1-2
TGTGCCAGCAGCTGGAATAGAGGCACTGAAGCTTTCTTT	CASSWNRGTEAFF	NA	NA	TRBV7-2	TRBJ1-1
TGCGCCAGCAGAGTCCGGGTATGGGAGACCCAGTACTTC	CASRVRVWETQYF	NA	NA	TRBV5-1	TRBJ2-5
TGCGCCAGCAGCCCTTTGGGACAGGGGGTAAACAATGAGCAGTTCTTC	CASSPLGQGVNNEQFF	NA	TRBD1	TRBV5-1	TRBJ2-1
TGTGCCAGCAGCCTAGGAGGGGGGGTTGGGGAGACCCAGTACTTC	CASSLGGGVGETQYF	NA	NA	TRBV3-1/TRBV3-2	TRBJ2-5